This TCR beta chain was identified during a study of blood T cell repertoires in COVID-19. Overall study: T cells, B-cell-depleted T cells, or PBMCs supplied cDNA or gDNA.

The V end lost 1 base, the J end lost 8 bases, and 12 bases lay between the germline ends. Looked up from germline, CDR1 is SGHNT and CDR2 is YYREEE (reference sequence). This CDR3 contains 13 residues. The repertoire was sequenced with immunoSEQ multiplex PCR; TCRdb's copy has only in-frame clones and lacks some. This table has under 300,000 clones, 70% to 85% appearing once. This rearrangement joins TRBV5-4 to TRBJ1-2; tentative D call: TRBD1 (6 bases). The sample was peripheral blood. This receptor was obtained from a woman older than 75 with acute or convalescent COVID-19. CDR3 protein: CASSLPGEHGYTF. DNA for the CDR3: TGTGCCAGCAGCTTGCCAGGGGAGCACGGCTACACCTTC.